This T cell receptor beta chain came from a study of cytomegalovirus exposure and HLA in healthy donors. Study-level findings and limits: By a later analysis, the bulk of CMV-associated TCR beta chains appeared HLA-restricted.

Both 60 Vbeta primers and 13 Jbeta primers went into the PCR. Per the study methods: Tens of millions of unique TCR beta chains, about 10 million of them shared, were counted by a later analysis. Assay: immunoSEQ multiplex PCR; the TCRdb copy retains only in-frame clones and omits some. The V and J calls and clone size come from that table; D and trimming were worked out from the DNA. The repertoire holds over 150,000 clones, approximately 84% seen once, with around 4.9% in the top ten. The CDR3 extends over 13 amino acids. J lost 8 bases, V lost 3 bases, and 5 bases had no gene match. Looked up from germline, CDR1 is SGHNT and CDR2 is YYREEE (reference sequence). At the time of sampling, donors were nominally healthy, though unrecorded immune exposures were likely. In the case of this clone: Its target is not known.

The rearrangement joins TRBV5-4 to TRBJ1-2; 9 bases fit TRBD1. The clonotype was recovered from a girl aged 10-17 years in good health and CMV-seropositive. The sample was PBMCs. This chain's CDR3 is CASSSQGARGYTF. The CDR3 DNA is TGTGCCAGCAGCTCACAGGGGGCGCGGGGCTACACCTTC.